This TCR beta chain was sequenced for a study of T cell changes during pregnancy in multiple sclerosis. Some clones are missing from TCRdb's copy, which holds only in-frame ones; the method was immunoSEQ multiplex PCR. The sample carries tens of thousands of clones, roughly 90% recorded once. The V gene lost 1 base and the J gene lost 7 bases, with 7 bases spanning the gap. The CDR3 runs 12 residues. Per the germline V gene, CDR1 is SEHNR and CDR2 is FQNEAQ (reference sequence). This receptor was obtained from a female donor with multiple sclerosis, enrolled in a pregnancy study. The material sequenced was CD8+ T cells from peripheral blood mononuclear cells, taken before pregnancy. This chain connects TRBV7-9 to TRBJ1-1; D remains ambiguous. CDR3 nucleotide sequence: TGTGCCAGCAGCTTAGGTGTAGATGAAGCTTTCTTT. Translation: CASSLGVDEAFF.